A single sample is the source of the 24 T cell receptor beta chains below, sequenced in a study of beta chain features in type 1 diabetes. Reverse transcription of all isolated RNA meant that expressed TCRB transcripts were sequenced. Profiled with immunoSEQ multiplex PCR; TCRdb holds only in-frame clones, not every one. The sample carries 600,000 to 700,000 clones, under 15% recorded once. Study results and limitations: Shorter TCRB CDR3s, moderately but significantly so, were found in Type 1 diabetes patients in all four CD4+ subsets.

Their specific antigens are unknown. Sequenced: naive CD4+ T cells from blood. All receptors derive from a man aged 18 to 35 with type 1 diabetes.

The chain combines TRBV4-2 with TRBJ1-6; D is undetermined. In germline, CDR1 is LGHNA, CDR2 YNFKEQ. The CDR3 covers 16 residues. V was shortened by 1 base and J by 7 bases, with 14 bases between the two germline ends. CDR3 sequence reads: CASSQVGSLRNSPLHF. CDR3 coding DNA: TGTGCCAGCAGCCAAGTAGGCTCCCTTCGGAATTCACCCCTCCACTTT.

V usage is TRBV30 and J usage is TRBJ1-1, with a possible D match to TRBD1 (6 bases). Between the trimmed V and J ends, which lost 3 bases and 3 bases, there was a span of 14 bases. Germline CDR1 reads GTSNPN; CDR2 reads SVGIG (reference sequence). The CDR3 is 14 amino acids. The DNA of the CDR3 is TGTGCCTGGAGCGGACAGCCTTCCTACACTGAAGCTTTCTTT. Translated: CAWSGQPSYTEAFF.

The sample holds a few counts of this clone. The chain joins TRBV10-3 to TRBJ1-6; a possible D gene is TRBD1 (5 bases). This CDR3 has 13 amino acids. Germline V gene data show CDR1 as ENHRY and CDR2 as SYGVKD. V shed 2 bases and J shed 11 bases, with 10 bases lying between them. This CDR3 is CAISETRGTPLHF. The DNA of the CDR3 is TGTGCCATCAGTGAGACAAGGGGAACACCCCTCCACTTT.

This chain uses TRBV7-8 with TRBJ2-2; 7 bases are shared with TRBD2. Germline V gene sequence: CDR1 SGHVS, CDR2 FQNEAQ. CDR3 length equals 15 residues. V trimming: 2 bases; J trimming: 3 bases; junction bases outside the gene matches: 3. The CDR3 bases are TGTGCCAGCAGCTTAATAGCGGGCGACACCGGGGAGCTGTTTTTT. It yields the protein CASSLIAGDTGELFF. Supplemented by reference TRBV7-8 and TRBJ2-2, the full variable domain reads GAGVSQSPRYKVAKRGQDVALRCDPISGHVSLFWYQQALGQGPEFLTYFQNEAQLDKSGLPSDRFFAERPEGSVSTLKIQRTQQEDSAVYLCASSLIAGDTGELFFGEGSRLTVL.

The chain is built from TRBV4-2 and TRBJ2-3; D remains ambiguous. The CDR3 runs to 15 residues. Trimming cost V 0 bases and J 4 bases, with 11 bases left between them. Germline V gene sequence: CDR1 LGHNA, CDR2 YNFKEQ. The CDR3 loop is CASSQDRTGPDTQYF. The CDR3 DNA is TGTGCCAGCAGCCAAGATAGGACCGGCCCAGATACGCAGTATTTT.

This clone was seen only a few times. This chain joins TRBV6-1 and TRBJ1-1; D is undetermined. From germline, CDR1 is MNHNS and CDR2 SASEGT. V gave up 8 bases and J gave up 0 bases, with 10 bases separating them. CDR3 size: 13 residues. CDR3 coding DNA: TGTGCCAGCCATGAGGGAGTGAACACTGAAGCTTTCTTT. This gives the protein CASHEGVNTEAFF.

About this clone: The sample carries other DNA sequences with the same CDR3. The rearrangement joins TRBV30 to TRBJ1-1, with 8 nucleotides matching TRBD1. Trimming cost V 5 bases and J 0 bases; bases outside gene matches: 2. This CDR3 region has 13 residues. From germline, CDR1 is GTSNPN and CDR2 SVGIG (reference sequence). The CDR3 DNA reads as TGTGCCTGGGACAGGGGCCTGAACACTGAAGCTTTCTTT. Translated, it gives CAWDRGLNTEAFF. Full variable domain (outside the CDR3, taken from reference TRBV30 and TRBJ1-1): SQTIHQWPATLVQPVGSPLSLECTVEGTSNPNLYWYRQAAGRGLQLLFYSVGIGQISSEVPQNLSASRPQDRQFILSSKKLLLSDSGFYLCAWDRGLNTEAFFGQGTRLTVV.

The V gene is TRBV7-9, the J gene TRBJ1-3, with D perhaps TRBD1 (5 bases). Trimming took 4 bases from V and 1 from J, leaving 8 bases between them. CDR1 and CDR2 from the germline V gene are SEHNR and FQNEAQ (reference sequence). The CDR3 is 14 residues long. The CDR3 sequence: CASSSRDSGNTIYF. DNA of the CDR3: TGTGCCAGCAGCTCCAGGGATTCTGGAAACACCATATATTTT.

The rearrangement uses TRBV27 and TRBJ2-3; the D gene is possibly TRBD1 (6 bases). CDR3 size: 15 residues. Germline loops: CDR1 MNHEY, CDR2 SMNVEV (reference sequence). Trimming left V 3 bases short and J 1 base short, with 11 bases between. CDR3: CASSFRGSGTDTQYF. The CDR3 region has the DNA TGTGCCAGCAGTTTCAGGGGATCAGGCACAGATACGCAGTATTTT.

The CDR3 sequence: CASSYIERGTQYF. As DNA, the CDR3 is TGTGCCAGCAGTTACATAGAACGCGGTACGCAGTATTTT. The rearrangement joins TRBV6-6 to TRBJ2-3, with D unclear. There are 13 residues in the CDR3. The germline V and J ends were trimmed by 2 bases and 8 bases, with 11 bases remaining between them. The germline CDR1 and CDR2 sequences are MNHNY and SVGAGI (reference sequence).

This clone was seen only a few times. The chain joins TRBV4-1 to TRBJ1-1, with D maybe TRBD1 (5 bases). V was shortened by 1 base and J by 0 bases, with 12 bases between the two germline ends. Germline lookup yields CDR1 MGHRA and CDR2 YSYEKL. CDR3 length: 16 amino acids. CDR3 DNA: TGCGCCAGCAGCCAAGGGGACGGACTCATGAACACTGAAGCTTTCTTT. This translates into CASSQGDGLMNTEAFF.

This clone was observed a few times. The chain recombines TRBV25-1 with TRBJ1-6; unclear D gene. This CDR3 contains 15 residues. V lost 8 bases and J 0 bases, leaving 11 bases between the germline ends. CDR1 is MGHDK, CDR2 SYGVNS, per germline. Here the CDR3 reads CASRDSSSYNSPLHF. The CDR3 coding sequence is TGTGCCAGCCGGGATTCGAGCTCCTATAATTCACCCCTCCACTTT.

The chain combines TRBV25-1 with TRBJ2-1; D uncertain. The CDR3 is 14 amino acids. CDR1 MGHDK and CDR2 SYGVNS come from the germline V gene. The V and J ends lost 1 base and 4 bases respectively, with 8 bases between them. The CDR3 loop is CASSESPGYNEQFF. The CDR3 DNA reads TGTGCCAGCAGTGAATCCCCAGGATACAATGAGCAGTTCTTC.

This clone was recorded a few times. The V gene is TRBV29-1, the J gene TRBJ1-1, with TRBD1 as a possible D gene (5 bases). CDR1 is SQVTM, CDR2 ANQGSEA, per germline. This CDR3 spans 13 amino acids. V lost 8 bases, J lost 0 bases, and 13 bases lay in between. The CDR3 bases are TGCAGCTCGACGACAGCGTTGAACACTGAAGCTTTCTTT. It yields the protein CSSTTALNTEAFF.

V and J are TRBV28 and TRBJ1-4; tentatively, D is TRBD1 (6 bases). CDR1 and CDR2 (germline): MDHEN, SYDVKM. V gave up 5 bases and J gave up 5 bases, with 12 bases separating them. This CDR3 region has 14 residues. The CDR3 is CASSSGQRNEKLFF. CDR3 DNA sequence: TGTGCCAGCAGTAGTGGACAGAGAAATGAAAAACTGTTTTTT.

Here the CDR3 reads CASSSSSGYPYEQYF. Here the CDR3 DNA reads TGCGCCAGCAGCTCGTCGTCAGGTTACCCCTACGAGCAGTACTTC. The chain carries TRBV5-1 and TRBJ2-7; D is undetermined. V lost 3 bases to trimming and J lost 2 bases, with 15 bases between them. The germline V gene encodes CDR1 SGHRS and CDR2 YFSETQ. The CDR3 contains 15 residues.

This clone was picked up a small number of times. The chain links TRBV9 to TRBJ1-2, with TRBD1 matching over 7 bases. Germline-derived CDR1 and CDR2 are SGDLS and YYNGEE. This CDR3 contains 18 residues. Trimming at V came to 6 bases and at J to 8 bases, leaving 25 bases not matched to a gene. DNA of the CDR3: TGTGCCAGCACCCAACAAACTTACAGGGGAAGTCGGGTGATGGGCTACACCTTC. It specifies CASTQQTYRGSRVMGYTF.

This chain connects TRBV10-3 to TRBJ1-3, with TRBD1 matching 8 bases. V trimming: 6 bases; J trimming: 2 bases; junction bases outside the gene matches: 0. The germline CDR1 and CDR2 sequences are ENHRY and SYGVKD. The length of the CDR3 is 13 residues. The CDR3 protein is CAIRTGAGNTIYF. DNA for the CDR3: TGTGCCATCAGGACAGGGGCTGGAAACACCATATATTTT.

This clone showed up just a few times. The chain carries TRBV25-1 and TRBJ2-1; D perhaps matches TRBD2 (6 bases). Trimming removed 6 bases from V and 3 bases from J, with 15 bases in between. Germline loops: CDR1 MGHDK, CDR2 SYGVNS. This CDR3 is 15 amino acids long. The CDR3 nucleotides are TGTGCCAGCAGCCGAACTCCCGGGAGCTACAATGAGCAGTTCTTC. This gives the protein CASSRTPGSYNEQFF.

This chain uses TRBV5-1 with TRBJ2-1; possible D gene TRBD2, 6 bases. Germline lookup yields CDR1 SGHRS and CDR2 YFSETQ. The CDR3 has 18 amino acids. Trimming stripped 0 bases from V and 0 bases from J, with 16 bases between. The chain's CDR3 is CASSLDPPSEYSYNEQFF. CDR3 coding DNA: TGCGCCAGCAGCTTGGATCCCCCTAGCGAGTACTCCTACAATGAGCAGTTCTTC.

This clone was counted between two and nine times. The chain recombines TRBV7-9 with TRBJ1-5, with TRBD1 matching over 7 bases. Germline values: CDR1 SEHNR, CDR2 FQNEAQ (reference sequence). The V gene end was trimmed by 0 bases and the J gene end by 5 bases; junction bases not matched to a gene: 7. CDR3 length: 16 amino acids. As DNA, the CDR3 is TGTGCCAGCAGCTTAGCCTGGGACAGTACGGATCAGCCCCAGCATTTT. This codes for CASSLAWDSTDQPQHF.

This clone turned up a few times. This sequence joins TRBV25-1 and TRBJ2-2; D may match TRBD1 or TRBD2 (5 bases each). CDR1 and CDR2 from the germline V gene are MGHDK and SYGVNS. CDR3 length: 17 amino acids. Trimming took 2 bases from V and 2 from J, leaving 15 bases between them. The CDR3 here is CASSEPGGSSNTGELFF. CDR3 sequence (DNA): TGTGCCAGCAGTGAACCTGGGGGTAGCTCAAACACCGGGGAGCTGTTTTTT. Full variable domain (remainder filled in from reference TRBV25-1 and TRBJ2-2): EADIYQTPRYLVIGTGKKITLECSQTMGHDKMYWYQQDPGMELHLIHYSYGVNSTEKGDLSSESTVSRIRTEHFPLTLESARPSHTSQYLCASSEPGGSSNTGELFFGEGSRLTVL.

This clone was detected only a few times. The chain is built from TRBV25-1 and TRBJ2-3; D not resolved. The CDR3 has 13 residues. The V end lost 1 base, the J end lost 2 bases, and 4 bases lay between the germline ends. Germline CDR1 MGHDK, CDR2 SYGVNS. The CDR3 is CASSELATDTQYF. CDR3 nucleotides: TGTGCCAGCAGTGAATTGGCCACAGATACGCAGTATTTT.

The V call is TRBV7-9, the J call TRBJ1-6; D remains unclear. V was cut by 1 base and J by 5 bases, with 12 bases left in between. This CDR3 has 16 amino acids. Germline V gene data show CDR1 as SEHNR and CDR2 as FQNEAQ (reference sequence). The CDR3, as DNA: TGTGCCAGCAGCTTAGACGTTGACACCGATAATTCACCCCTCCACTTT. This gives the protein CASSLDVDTDNSPLHF. The full variable domain, completed using reference TRBV7-9 and TRBJ1-6, is DTGVSQNPRHKITKRGQNVTFRCDPISEHNRLYWYRQTLGQGPEFLTYFQNEAQLEKSRLLSDRFSAERPKGSFSTLEIQRTEQGDSAMYLCASSLDVDTDNSPLHFGNGTRLTVT.